A single sample is the source of the 23 T cell receptor beta chains below, sequenced in a study of beta chain features in type 1 diabetes. Study-level findings and limits: Shortening that was moderate but significant affected the TCRB CDR3s of Type 1 diabetes patients in all four CD4+ subsets.

Since all of the isolated RNA was reverse transcribed, expressed TCRB transcripts were what got sequenced. Measured with immunoSEQ multiplex PCR; TCRdb has only the in-frame clones, and not every one. The sample carries around 650,000 clones, around 11% recorded once. Their cognate antigens are unknown. Sequences were obtained from naive CD4+ T cells from blood. All receptors derive from a man aged 30 to 39 with type 1 diabetes.

This clone was seen a few times. The CDR3 spells CASSYSWQQYF. Written as DNA, the CDR3 is TGTGCCAGCAGCTATTCGTGGCAGCAGTACTTC. The chain has TRBV5-6 and TRBJ2-7; no clear D. In germline, CDR1 is SGHDT, CDR2 YYEEEE. CDR3 size: 11 residues. The ends were cut back, 3 bases at V and 8 bases at J, with 9 bases in the middle.

The chain has TRBV6-6 and TRBJ2-7, with D perhaps given as TRBD1 or TRBD2 (5 bases each). The CDR3 runs to 14 residues. The germline gives CDR1 MNHNY, CDR2 SVGAGI (reference sequence). V was shortened by 8 bases and J by 2 bases, with 16 bases between the two germline ends. This CDR3 is CASSKGTTPYEQYF. The CDR3 bases are TGTGCCAGCTCCAAGGGGACGACTCCCTACGAGCAGTACTTC.

In this sample, this clone turned up a few times. This chain connects TRBV9 to TRBJ2-6, with a tentative D call TRBD1 (5 bases). With 0 bases removed from V and 2 bases from J, the gap between germline ends came to 21 bases. Germline CDR1 reads SGDLS; CDR2 reads YYNGEE. This CDR3 contains 20 residues. The CDR3 DNA follows: TGTGCCAGCAGCGTAGGGATCCGTGGGGCCAGCAATACTGGGGCCAACGTCCTGACTTTC. This sequence encodes CASSVGIRGASNTGANVLTF.

This chain links TRBV6-5 with TRBJ1-6, with TRBD1 as a possible D gene (5 bases). In germline, CDR1 is MNHEY, CDR2 SVGAGI. Trimming removed 2 bases at V and 5 bases at J, with 10 bases between. This CDR3 region has 15 residues. CDR3 DNA: TGTGCCAGCAGTTACACAGGTGTCCATAATTCACCCCTCCACTTT. Residues: CASSYTGVHNSPLHF.

This clone was counted only a few times. The gene calls are TRBV5-6 and TRBJ2-1; weak D call: TRBD2 (5 bases). The germline CDR1 and CDR2 sequences are SGHDT and YYEEEE. The length of the CDR3 is 16 residues. Trimming took off 5 bases at V and 3 bases at J, with 18 bases between the two ends. The CDR3 DNA follows: TGTGCCAGCAGTTGGAATGCAGCGGCAAACTACAATGAGCAGTTCTTC. Encoded protein: CASSWNAAANYNEQFF.

This chain links TRBV5-1 with TRBJ1-6; 8 positions match TRBD1. This CDR3 spans 15 amino acids. The germline gives CDR1 SGHRS, CDR2 YFSETQ. J lost 9 bases, V lost 4 bases, and 9 bases had no gene match. The CDR3, as DNA: TGCGCCAGCAGCCCTGGGACAGGTAGTGGTTCACCCCTCCACTTT. This gives the protein CASSPGTGSGSPLHF.

This sequence joins TRBV6-5 and TRBJ1-1; no definite D call. Per germline, CDR1 MNHEY and CDR2 SVGAGI. The V end was cut by 4 bases, the J end by 4 bases, with 13 bases between. The CDR3 consists of 14 residues. CDR3 residues: CASSSTRVSTEAFF. DNA of the CDR3: TGTGCCAGCAGTTCCACCAGAGTTAGCACTGAAGCTTTCTTT.

This clone showed up just a few times. This chain uses TRBV28 with TRBJ2-4; D remains unclear. Germline values: CDR1 MDHEN, CDR2 SYDVKM. This CDR3 has 13 residues. Trimming removed 2 bases at V and 15 bases at J, with 17 bases between. This CDR3 reads CASSLPSTDLTYF. CDR3 DNA sequence: TGTGCCAGCAGTTTACCATCGACCGACCTTACGTACTTC.

A few counts support this clone. This sequence joins TRBV5-1 and TRBJ2-3; no clear D gene. V dropped 7 bases and J dropped 1 base, with 4 bases sitting between them. Germline CDR1 is SGHRS and CDR2 is YFSETQ. CDR3 length equals 11 residues. As DNA, the CDR3 is TGCGCCAGCCGTGGCACAGATACGCAGTATTTT. This sequence encodes CASRGTDTQYF.

The table lists this clone with a few counts. The gene calls are TRBV7-2 and TRBJ2-5, with no clear D. The germline V gene has CDR1 SGHTA and CDR2 FQGNSA. Trimming cost V 1 base and J 8 bases, with 11 bases left between them. CDR3 size: 13 residues. Here the CDR3 DNA reads TGTGCCAGCAGCTTAGGACCGGAAGGCACCCAGTACTTC. Protein: CASSLGPEGTQYF.

This clone has ten or more counts. Other DNA sequences in this sample translate to the same CDR3. The rearrangement uses TRBV28 and TRBJ1-5, with D unresolved. CDR3 length: 11 amino acids. Germline V gene lookup returns CDR1 MDHEN and CDR2 SYDVKM. V dropped 2 bases and J dropped 4 bases, with 0 bases sitting between them. Written as DNA, the CDR3 is TGTGCCAGCAGTTTAAATCAGCCCCAGCATTTT. Its translation: CASSLNQPQHF.

This clone was observed a few times. Written as DNA, the CDR3 is TGTGCCAGCAGCTTAGGCGGGACAGGGGATTGGGAGACCCAGTACTTC. Protein sequence: CASSLGGTGDWETQYF. V is TRBV7-9 and J is TRBJ2-5; 10 bases align to TRBD1. Germline values: CDR1 SEHNR, CDR2 FQNEAQ (reference sequence). With 1 base clipped from V and 5 bases from J, the junction kept 7 bases outside the gene matches. The CDR3 is 16 residues long.

In this sample, this clone turned up a few times. The DNA of the CDR3 is TGTGCCAGCAGCTCTGACGCCGCAAAACTGTTTTTT. Amino acid sequence: CASSSDAAKLFF. The chain joins TRBV5-6 to TRBJ1-4; D not certain. Germline CDR1 reads SGHDT; CDR2 reads YYEEEE. This CDR3 has 12 amino acids. Trimming removed 3 bases from V and 10 bases from J, with 10 bases in between.

This clone was counted only a few times. The chain couples TRBV27 to TRBJ2-7; D remains ambiguous. V lost 3 bases, J lost 2 bases, and 11 bases lay in between. Germline CDR1 and CDR2: MNHEY and SMNVEV (reference sequence). This CDR3 has 14 residues. DNA of the CDR3: TGTGCCAGCAGTTTGGACGGAAGGCCCTACGAGCAGTACTTC. Translated, it gives CASSLDGRPYEQYF.

In this sample, this clone turned up a few times. This chain connects TRBV4-3 to TRBJ2-3, with 9 positions matching TRBD2. The V and J ends lost 2 bases and 2 bases, in that order; junction bases with no gene match: 2. Per the germline V gene, CDR1 is LGHNA and CDR2 is YSLEER. CDR3 length equals 15 residues. The CDR3 DNA reads as TGCGCCAGCAGCCAACTAGCGGGGAACACAGATACGCAGTATTTT. Translation: CASSQLAGNTDTQYF.

V gene TRBV29-1 combines with J gene TRBJ1-1; 8 positions agree with TRBD1. CDR3 size: 13 residues. V shed 6 bases and J 4 bases; nucleotides not matched to a gene: 7. Germline V gives CDR1 SQVTM, CDR2 ANQGSEA. CDR3 protein: CSVSGGGGTEAFF. CDR3 DNA: TGCAGCGTGTCAGGGGGCGGGGGCACTGAAGCTTTCTTT.

This clone came up a few times. This sequence joins TRBV25-1 and TRBJ2-1; D is uncertain. From germline, CDR1 is MGHDK and CDR2 SYGVNS. Trimming pared 2 bases from V and 1 base from J, leaving 6 bases between. The CDR3 consists of 14 residues. The CDR3 coding sequence is TGTGCCAGCAGTGAAGCCAGGTCCTACAATGAGCAGTTCTTC. Its translation is CASSEARSYNEQFF.

This clone occurred a few times. The chain uses TRBV4-3 and TRBJ2-2, with TRBD2 as a possible D gene (5 bases). This CDR3 is 17 amino acids long. The germline V and J ends were trimmed by 0 bases and 3 bases, with 14 bases remaining between them. Germline loops: CDR1 LGHNA, CDR2 YSLEER. As DNA, the CDR3 is TGCGCCAGCAGCCAAGACACTTGGGCTAGCTACACCGGGGAGCTGTTTTTT. Translation gives CASSQDTWASYTGELFF.

The V call is TRBV6-6, the J call TRBJ1-4; D perhaps matches TRBD1 (6 bases). The CDR3 loop spans 14 amino acids. The V gene's germline CDR1 is MNHNY and CDR2 SVGAGI (reference sequence). Trimming removed 5 bases from V and 10 bases from J, with 17 bases in between. CDR3 loop: CASSPPGGLVKLFF. The CDR3 DNA sequence: TGTGCCAGCAGTCCCCCGGGGGGGCTGGTAAAACTGTTTTTT.

The chain links TRBV9 to TRBJ2-5, with D perhaps assigned TRBD1 or TRBD2 (5 bases each). The germline CDR1 and CDR2 sequences are SGDLS and YYNGEE. V shed 4 bases and J shed 5 bases, with 18 bases lying between them. The CDR3 is 15 residues long. DNA of the CDR3: TGTGCCAGCAGCTATTCCCCGGGACCAGACGAGACCCAGTACTTC. It specifies CASSYSPGPDETQYF.

This clone was recorded a few times. The chain uses TRBV2 and TRBJ2-2; 11 bases align to TRBD2. CDR1 SNHLY and CDR2 FYNNEI come from the germline V gene. Trimming cost V 6 bases and J 5 bases; bases outside gene matches: 8. The CDR3 loop spans 16 amino acids. This CDR3 is CASRVPGLAATGELFF. CDR3 sequence (DNA): TGTGCCAGCAGGGTACCGGGACTAGCGGCAACCGGGGAGCTGTTTTTT.

This clone was counted only a few times. Different DNA sequences within this sample yield the same CDR3. V is TRBV6-5 and J is TRBJ1-4; unclear D gene. Germline V gene sequence: CDR1 MNHEY, CDR2 SVGAGI. The CDR3 is made up of 14 amino acids. Trimming pared 0 bases from V and 5 bases from J, leaving 7 bases between. The DNA of the CDR3 is TGTGCCAGCAGTTACTCGGCGACCAATGAAAAACTGTTTTTT. Amino acids: CASSYSATNEKLFF.

The chain has TRBV7-6 and TRBJ1-6; D possibly corresponds to TRBD1 (5 bases). Per the germline V gene, CDR1 is SGHVS and CDR2 is FNYEAQ. Trimming took 5 bases from V and 13 from J, leaving 21 bases between them. This CDR3 contains 15 residues. In DNA, the CDR3 is TGTGCCAGCAGCCCCACCGCTAACGGCGCAGGGCCCCTCCACTTT. Translation: CASSPTANGAGPLHF.